The rows below give T cell receptor beta chains drawn from one sample of a study of blood T cell repertoires in COVID-19. Data came from immunoSEQ multiplex PCR; TCRdb stores just in-frame clones and leaves some out. The sample includes some 42,000 clones, approximately 85% of them seen just once. The sample was peripheral blood. These receptors were collected from a human donor in a cohort sampled during active COVID-19. Both conserved end residues are part of each CDR3. A D gene is named only where the DNA matches it firmly. Only some rows state a clone size, as once, few, many or a class for expanded clones.

v_call,j_call,d_call,clone_size,cdr3_length,cdr3_aa,cdr3_nt
TRBV5-8,TRBJ2-7,-,-,15,CASSTGTRRSYEQYF,TGTGCCAGCAGCACCGGGACTCGACGATCCTACGAGCAGTACTTC
TRBV28,TRBJ1-5,-,once,16,CASSLPQGWNNQPQHF,TGTGCCAGCAGTTTACCGCAGGGTTGGAACAATCAGCCCCAGCATTTT
TRBV2,TRBJ1-6,-,-,14,CASRAGSSNSPLHF,TGTGCCAGCAGGGCGGGAAGTTCGAATTCACCCCTCCACTTT
TRBV5-8,TRBJ1-2,TRBD1,-,16,CASGKPGTAFFYGYTF,TGTGCCAGCGGAAAGCCCGGGACAGCCTTTTTCTATGGCTACACCTTC
TRBV5-1,TRBJ1-5,TRBD1,few,21,CASTSPQGWRVMNYSNQPQHF,TGCGCCAGCACCTCCCCACAGGGGTGGAGAGTAATGAATTATAGCAATCAGCCCCAGCATTTT
TRBV2,TRBJ2-7,-,-,13,CASKGDSLYEQYF,TGTGCCAGCAAAGGCGACAGCCTCTACGAGCAGTACTTC
TRBV5-1,TRBJ2-7,TRBD1,-,16,CASSVTPMGQAYEQYF,TGCGCCAGCAGCGTGACCCCGATGGGACAGGCCTACGAGCAGTACTTC
TRBV7-3,TRBJ1-3,-,-,13,CASSLSKGNTIYF,TGTGCCAGCAGCTTATCTAAGGGAAACACCATATATTTT
TRBV4-1,TRBJ1-2,TRBD1,-,15,CASSPSGTGMRGYTF,TGCGCCAGCAGCCCAAGCGGGACAGGGATGAGAGGCTACACCTTC
TRBV5-1,TRBJ1-2,-,-,14,CASSSEAQGRGYTF,TGCGCCAGCAGCTCCGAGGCCCAGGGTAGGGGCTACACCTTC
TRBV28,TRBJ1-5,TRBD1,-,16,CASSVPGQGLGQPQHF,TGTGCCAGCAGTGTCCCGGGACAGGGCCTCGGACAGCCCCAGCATTTT
TRBV28,TRBJ1-6,-,-,14,CASIKRREKSPLHF,TGTGCCAGCATCAAGCGCAGGGAAAAATCACCCCTCCACTTT
TRBV3-1/TRBV3-2,TRBJ2-5,TRBD2,-,15,CASSQGGLEGETQYF,TGTGCCAGCAGCCAAGGGGGACTAGAAGGCGAGACCCAGTACTTC
TRBV9,TRBJ2-2,TRBD2,-,14,CAGAGGPNTGELFF,TGTGCCGGCGCGGGGGGGCCAAACACCGGGGAGCTGTTTTTT
TRBV6-1,TRBJ2-7,-,-,14,CASSDRQTNYEQYF,TGTGCCAGCAGTGATCGGCAGACAAACTACGAGCAGTACTTC
TRBV11-2,TRBJ1-6,TRBD1,once,14,CASSLGTGGVPLHF,TGTGCCAGCAGCTTAGGGACAGGGGGCGTACCCCTCCACTTT
TRBV28,TRBJ2-7,TRBD1,-,14,CASSSPGTAYEQYF,TGTGCCAGCAGTTCACCCGGGACAGCCTACGAGCAGTACTTC
TRBV5-4,TRBJ1-2,-,-,15,CASSLATQGVYGYTF,TGTGCCAGCAGCTTGGCGACACAGGGCGTCTATGGCTACACCTTC
TRBV7-8,TRBJ2-3,TRBD1,-,15,CASSLGTQGSDTQYF,TGTGCCAGCAGCTTAGGGACACAGGGGTCAGATACGCAGTATTTT
TRBV13,TRBJ2-7,TRBD1,-,17,CASSLKGSGGISYEQYF,TGTGCCAGCAGCTTAAAGGGGTCAGGGGGAATTTCTTACGAGCAGTACTTC
TRBV9,TRBJ1-1,-,many,16,CASSRGQRLMNTEAFF,TGTGCCAGCAGCAGGGGACAACGGCTTATGAACACTGAAGCTTTCTTT
TRBV19,TRBJ1-1,-,-,14,CASSITGVNTEAFF,TGTGCCAGTAGTATAACCGGGGTCAACACTGAAGCTTTCTTT
TRBV6-2/TRBV6-3,TRBJ1-1,TRBD1,few,14,CASSYGTGGPEAFF,TGTGCCAGCAGTTACGGGACAGGGGGGCCTGAAGCTTTCTTT
TRBV27,TRBJ2-3,TRBD1,-,12,CATVDRGDTQYF,TGTGCCACCGTAGACAGGGGGGATACGCAGTATTTT
TRBV7-2,TRBJ2-5,-,-,13,CASSLASTETQYF,TGTGCCAGCAGCTTGGCTAGCACAGAGACCCAGTACTTC
TRBV28,TRBJ1-1,TRBD1,-,15,CASSSPTGGRTEAFF,TGTGCCAGCAGTTCGCCGACAGGGGGCAGGACTGAAGCTTTCTTT
TRBV7-9,TRBJ2-3,TRBD1,once,14,CASSLGGGRDTQYF,TGTGCCAGCAGCTTAGGAGGGGGCCGGGATACGCAGTATTTT
TRBV29-1,TRBJ2-2,TRBD1,-,16,CSVKTWTGEIGGELFF,TGCAGCGTGAAGACCTGGACAGGGGAGATCGGCGGGGAGCTGTTTTTT
TRBV21-1,TRBJ2-7,-,-,16,CASSKAPGDRDYEQYF,TGTGCCAGCAGCAAAGCGCCAGGGGACAGGGACTACGAGCAGTACTTC
TRBV3-1/TRBV3-2,TRBJ1-1,-,-,12,CASSLKGGEAFF,TGTGCCAGCAGCCTGAAAGGGGGTGAAGCTTTCTTT
TRBV7-6,TRBJ2-2,-,few,16,CASSLGVSSVTGELFF,TGTGCCAGCAGCTTAGGAGTTTCTAGCGTCACCGGGGAGCTGTTTTTT
TRBV27,TRBJ1-3,-,few,15,CASSFSGASGNTIYF,TGTGCCAGCAGTTTCTCAGGGGCCTCTGGAAACACCATATATTTT
TRBV5-6,TRBJ2-3,-,-,16,CASSRSRSRGSDTQYF,TGTGCCAGCAGCCGTAGTAGATCTAGGGGATCAGATACGCAGTATTTT
TRBV6-6,TRBJ2-3,TRBD2,-,16,CASSYPGGGSADTQYF,TGTGCCAGCAGTTACCCGGGGGGAGGGAGTGCAGATACGCAGTATTTT
TRBV6-2/TRBV6-3,TRBJ2-7,TRBD1,-,15,CASSYVGQFSDEQYF,TGTGCCAGCAGTTACGTGGGACAGTTCTCCGACGAGCAGTACTTC
TRBV28,TRBJ1-1,-,-,15,CASSLRQIMNTEAFF,TGTGCCAGCAGTTTAAGACAAATAATGAACACTGAAGCTTTCTTT
TRBV29-1,TRBJ2-3,-,-,12,CSDDGGTDTQYF,TGCAGCGACGACGGGGGCACAGATACGCAGTATTTT
TRBV2,TRBJ2-1,TRBD2,-,17,CASRAAGGTRSYNEQFF,TGTGCCAGCAGAGCAGCGGGGGGCACCCGCTCCTACAATGAGCAGTTCTTC
TRBV27,TRBJ1-2,-,-,15,CASSPADSLNYGYTF,TGTGCCAGCAGTCCCGCGGACAGCTTGAACTATGGCTACACCTTC
TRBV7-2,TRBJ2-7,TRBD2,-,15,CASSTLAGQSYEQYF,TGTGCCAGCAGCACCTTAGCGGGCCAATCCTACGAGCAGTACTTC
TRBV4-2,TRBJ2-1,TRBD2,few,15,CASSQDASGGNEQFF,TGTGCCAGCAGCCAAGATGCTAGCGGGGGGAATGAGCAGTTCTTC